Following are 17 T cell receptor beta chains from one sample sequenced in a study of vaccination and CD4 T cells after COVID-19. Cultured CD4+ T cells had their DNA profiled by the Oncomine TCR Beta short-read assay. TCRdb used MiXCR to reprocess the PCR reads, holding one entry per CDR3 protein. This table holds about 20,000 distinct CDR3 sequences, about 30% found once. No antigen has been identified for these receptors. Stated treatment: approximately 9-day PBMC culture with coronavirus spike peptide pools or control peptides (ViraFEST assay). Sequencing was carried out using cultured CD4+ T cells from blood. The receptor source for this set is a human donor with COVID-19.

The chain employs TRBV28 and TRBJ1-5; 10 bases match TRBD1. V lost 4 bases and J lost 6; bases outside the gene matches: 12. From germline, CDR1 is MDHEN and CDR2 SYDVKM. This CDR3 comprises 17 residues. Here the CDR3 DNA reads TGTGCCAGCAGTTCGTCGACAGGGGGCGTGATCGTTCAGCCCCAGCATTTT. Translated, it gives CASSSSTGGVIVQPQHF.

This clonotype turned up a few times. V gene TRBV25-1 combines with J gene TRBJ1-5, with D perhaps matching TRBD1 (5 bases). The V end was cut by 1 base, the J end by 6 bases, with 7 bases between. The germline gives CDR1 MGHDK, CDR2 SYGVNS. There are 13 residues in the CDR3. CDR3 sequence (DNA): TGTGCCAGCAGTGAATTTGGGGGTCAGCCCCAGCATTTT. Translation: CASSEFGGQPQHF. Full variable domain (outside the CDR3, taken from reference TRBV25-1 and TRBJ1-5): EADIYQTPRYLVIGTGKKITLECSQTMGHDKMYWYQQDPGMELHLIHYSYGVNSTEKGDLSSESTVSRIRTEHFPLTLESARPSHTSQYLCASSEFGGQPQHFGDGTRLSIL.

The CDR3: CASSSDPGTDTQYF. The CDR3 bases are TGTGCCAGCAGCAGTGACCCGGGCACAGATACGCAGTATTTT. V usage is TRBV21-1 and J usage is TRBJ2-3; the table names TRBD1, a call not compared with the DNA. TRBV21-1 is assigned pseudogene status. The CDR3 totals 14 residues.

This clonotype has only a few counts. The J gene is TRBJ2-3, the V gene TRBV28, with D uncertain. Trimming pared 3 bases from V and 5 bases from J, leaving 3 bases between. The CDR3 covers 11 residues. Germline V gene data show CDR1 as MDHEN and CDR2 as SYDVKM. The CDR3 region has the DNA TGTGCCAGCAGTTTGGGAGATACGCAGTATTTT. It is translated as CASSLGDTQYF.

The chain is built from TRBV6-1 and TRBJ1-3; D remains ambiguous. Germline-derived CDR1 and CDR2 are MNHNS and SASEGT. V gave up 5 bases and J gave up 0 bases, with 17 bases separating them. The CDR3 has 17 amino acids. CDR3 bases: TGTGCCAGCAGTCCGATAGTGGGTAGAACCTCTGGAAACACCATATATTTT. Protein product: CASSPIVGRTSGNTIYF.

The rearrangement joins TRBV5-4 to TRBJ2-2; the D gene is possibly TRBD2 (6 bases). Germline loops: CDR1 SGHNT, CDR2 YYREEE (reference sequence). Trimming removed 0 bases from V and 0 bases from J, with 9 bases in between. The CDR3 length is 16 residues. The CDR3 protein is CASSLEVAANTGELFF. CDR3 in DNA: TGTGCCAGCAGCTTGGAGGTAGCGGCGAACACCGGGGAGCTGTTTTTT.

Concerning this clonotype itself: At one end the junction does not follow the germline gene, possibly because of a read error. The chain links TRBV7-2 to TRBJ1-5, with D uncertain. Germline CDR1 and CDR2: SGHTA and FQGNSA. The CDR3 has 15 residues. The CDR3 bases are TGTGCCAGCAGCTTAGTACTCAGCGACAATCAGCCCCTGCATTTT. Amino acids: CASSLVLSDNQPLHF. The full variable domain, completed using reference TRBV7-2 and TRBJ1-5, is GAGVSQSPSNKVTEKGKDVELRCDPISGHTALYWYRQSLGQGLEFLIYFQGNSAPDKSGLPSDRFSAERTGGSVSTLTIQRTQQEDSAVYLCASSLVLSDNQPLHFGDGTRLSIL.

The sample holds a few counts of this clonotype. The chain carries TRBV23-1 and TRBJ1-5; 9 bases align to TRBD1. TRBV23-1 carries the ORF label, with uncertain function. The CDR3 sequence is 15 residues long. V shed 1 base, J shed 2 bases, and the junction held 0 bases outside the gene matches. CDR3 region: CASSQWDRGNQPQHF. DNA of the CDR3: TGCGCCAGCAGTCAATGGGACAGGGGCAATCAGCCCCAGCATTTT.

In this sample, this clonotype turned up a few times. This chain joins TRBV15 and TRBJ1-3; D not certain. V dropped 1 base and J dropped 1 base, with 17 bases sitting between them. Germline-derived CDR1 and CDR2 are LNHNV and YYDKDF (reference sequence). This CDR3 region has 18 residues. The DNA for the CDR3 is TGTGCCACCAGCAGAGGATCCTTGGGTGCGGGTTCTGGAAACACCATATATTTT. Amino acid sequence: CATSRGSLGAGSGNTIYF.

The table lists this clonotype with a few counts. The chain links TRBV2 to TRBJ1-1, with D uncertain. CDR1 SNHLY and CDR2 FYNNEI come from the germline V gene. V lost 5 bases to trimming and J lost 0 bases, with 10 bases between them. The CDR3 is 14 amino acids. The chain's CDR3 is CASSPQTVNTEAFF. The DNA for the CDR3 is TGTGCCAGCAGTCCCCAGACGGTGAACACTGAAGCTTTCTTT.

The chain employs TRBV12-5 and TRBJ1-1; a possible D gene is TRBD1 (5 bases). The germline CDR1 and CDR2 sequences are LGHNT and FRNRAP. The CDR3 loop spans 13 amino acids. V gave up 8 bases and J gave up 5 bases, with 15 bases separating them. The CDR3 is CASTTGRGTEAFF. In DNA form, the CDR3 reads TGTGCTAGTACCACGGGGCGAGGGACTGAAGCTTTCTTT.

CDR3 bases: TGTGCCAGCAGGCCTCGGCGGGGGGGGTTGGCAGATACGCAGTATTTT. Protein: CASRPRRGGLADTQYF. This chain links TRBV12-3 or TRBV12-4 with TRBJ2-3; 9 bases map to TRBD2. Trimming at V came to 6 bases and at J to 4 bases, leaving 11 bases not matched to a gene. This CDR3 contains 16 residues.

This clonotype was seen more than once but under ten times. V and J are TRBV7-3 and TRBJ2-7; TRBD1 aligns across 8 bases. The ends lost 5 bases at V and 3 bases at J; junction bases unmatched: 9. Germline CDR1 is SGHTA and CDR2 is FQGTGA. The CDR3 is 15 residues long. The CDR3 DNA reads TGTGCCAGCAGCCGAAGGGGGACAGGAGACTACGAGCAGTACTTC. Its translation is CASSRRGTGDYEQYF. The entire variable domain, with the rest obtained from reference TRBV7-3 and TRBJ2-7, is as follows: GAGVSQTPSNKVTEKGKYVELRCDPISGHTALYWYRQSLGQGPEFLIYFQGTGAADDSGLPNDRFFAVRPEGSVSTLKIQRTERGDSAVYLCASSRRGTGDYEQYFGPGTRLTVT.

This clonotype showed up just a few times. The rearrangement links TRBV5-1 to TRBJ1-1; no firm D call. The V gene's germline CDR1 is SGHRS and CDR2 YFSETQ. Deletions cut 5 bases from V and 0 bases from J, with 8 bases between. The CDR3 sequence is 13 residues long. This CDR3 is CASSQGMNTEAFF. The CDR3 nucleotides are TGCGCCAGCAGTCAAGGGATGAACACTGAAGCTTTCTTT.

The chain uses TRBV11-2 and TRBJ2-5; D is undetermined. The V and J ends lost 1 base and 4 bases respectively, with 1 base between them. The germline CDR1 and CDR2 sequences are SGHAT and FQNNGV. This CDR3 has 11 amino acids. CDR3 DNA: TGTGCCAGCAGCTTAGCAGAGACCCAGTACTTC. Translated: CASSLAETQYF. The full variable domain, in which reference TRBV11-2 and TRBJ2-5 provide the parts outside the CDR3, is EAGVAQSPRYKIIEKRQSVAFWCNPISGHATLYWYQQILGQGPKLLIQFQNNGVVDDSQLPKDRFSAERLKGVDSTLKIQPAKLEDSAVYLCASSLAETQYFGPGTRLLVL.

The chain links TRBV5-6 to TRBJ2-3; the D gene is possibly TRBD1 (5 bases). Trimming removed 1 base from V and 2 bases from J, with 14 bases in between. CDR3 length: 16 amino acids. CDR1 is SGHDT, CDR2 YYEEEE, per germline. CDR3 region: CASSLPMGPDTDTQYF. CDR3 DNA: TGTGCCAGCAGCTTGCCAATGGGGCCAGACACAGATACGCAGTATTTT.

V and J are TRBV7-9 and TRBJ2-5, with unresolved D. CDR1 is SEHNR, CDR2 FQNEAQ, per germline (reference sequence). V was pared by 1 base and J by 10 bases, with 10 bases between. The CDR3 is made up of 12 amino acids. CDR3 coding DNA: TGTGCCAGCAGCTTAGATGCGTGGGACCAGTACTTC. Its translation is CASSLDAWDQYF.